This T cell receptor (beta chain) was obtained from a study of graft-versus-host responses after intestinal transplantation. About the research overall: Recipients had multivisceral, liver-intestinal, or isolated intestinal transplants. All recipients got anti-thymocyte globulin induction, then tacrolimus and steroids for 2 to 3 years.

Study outcomes and limitations: The marrow of recipients harbored GvH clones, and ileum or blood showed some of them first. Allograft graft-versus-host to host-versus-graft clonal ratios ran high in patients with graft-donor T cell macrochimerism.

The protocol was immunoSEQ multiplex PCR, while the TCRdb copy is restricted to in-frame clones and leaves out a portion. The table shows 4,100 or so clones, with approximately 80% occurring only once. Time point: postoperative day 105 after intestinal transplantation (dayNNNN = postoperative day). Graft samples were processed, releasing intraepithelial and lamina propria lymphocytes. Details on this clone: Antigen specificity is unknown.

Germline lookup yields CDR1 SGHRS and CDR2 YFSETQ. This CDR3 has 13 amino acids. Trimming pared 4 bases from V and 2 bases from J, leaving 9 bases between. V is TRBV5-1 and J is TRBJ1-2; no clear D. The sequence came from a human patient who received an intestinal transplant, so some T cells may come from the graft donor. The input for sequencing was ileum tissue, taken 105 days after intestinal transplantation. The CDR3 loop is CASSVQPNYGYTF. The DNA of the CDR3 is TGCGCCAGCAGCGTGCAGCCGAACTATGGCTACACCTTC.